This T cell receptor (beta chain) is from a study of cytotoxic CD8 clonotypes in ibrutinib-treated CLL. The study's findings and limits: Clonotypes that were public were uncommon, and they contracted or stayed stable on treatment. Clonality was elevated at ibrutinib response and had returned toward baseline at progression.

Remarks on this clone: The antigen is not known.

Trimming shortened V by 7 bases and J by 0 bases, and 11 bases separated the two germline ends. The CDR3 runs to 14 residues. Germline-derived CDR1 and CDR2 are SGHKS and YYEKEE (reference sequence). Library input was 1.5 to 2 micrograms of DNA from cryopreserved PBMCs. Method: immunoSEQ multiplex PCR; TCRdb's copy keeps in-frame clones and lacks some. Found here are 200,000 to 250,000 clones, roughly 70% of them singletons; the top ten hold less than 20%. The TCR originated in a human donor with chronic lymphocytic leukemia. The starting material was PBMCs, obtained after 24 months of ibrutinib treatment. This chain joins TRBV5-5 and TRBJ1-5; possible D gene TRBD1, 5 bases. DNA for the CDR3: TGTGCCAGCGGGTACAGGACTAGCAATCAGCCCCAGCATTTT. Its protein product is CASGYRTSNQPQHF. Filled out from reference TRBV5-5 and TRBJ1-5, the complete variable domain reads DAGVTQSPTHLIKTRGQQVTLRCSPISGHKSVSWYQQVLGQGPQFIFQYYEKEERGRGNFPDRFSARQFPNYSSELNVNALLLGDSALYLCASGYRTSNQPQHFGDGTRLSIL.